A selection of T cell receptor beta chains follows, all from one sample in a study of a mutant IDH1 vaccine in newly diagnosed glioma. The table came from immunoSEQ multiplex PCR; TCRdb's copy has only in-frame clones and leaves some out. The data hold tens of thousands of clones, with 80% to 85% observed a single time. Antigens for these TCRs are unknown. Sequencing was performed on PBMCs, taken from a glioma patient whose treatment included an IDH1 peptide vaccine. These receptors were taken from a woman between 50 and 59 years old with glioma. Both conserved end residues are part of each CDR3. The D gene is left open where the match is weak. Clone sizes are given selectively: once, few, many, or a class where the clone is expanded.

abundance: NA; j_gene: TRBJ2-5; v_gene: TRBV5-1; d_gene: TRBD1; CDR3nt: TGCGCCAGCAGCTTGGGGATTGGTGGACAGGGAGGAAGGGAGACCCAGTACTTC; CDR3aa: CASSLGIGGQGGRETQYF
abundance: NA; j_gene: TRBJ1-1; v_gene: TRBV18; d_gene: NA; CDR3nt: TGTGCCAGCTTATTGGAGATCCAGGCCAACACTGAAGCTTTCTTT; CDR3aa: CASLLEIQANTEAFF
abundance: once; j_gene: TRBJ1-2; v_gene: TRBV4-1; d_gene: NA; CDR3nt: TGCGCCAGCAGCCAAGGGGTCCTCTCCACTAACTATGGCTACACCTTC; CDR3aa: CASSQGVLSTNYGYTF
abundance: NA; j_gene: TRBJ2-3; v_gene: TRBV27; d_gene: NA; CDR3nt: TGTGCCAGCAGTTCACTGACTCCCAGGGGCACAGATACGCAGTATTTT; CDR3aa: CASSSLTPRGTDTQYF
abundance: NA; j_gene: TRBJ1-2; v_gene: TRBV6-1; d_gene: TRBD1; CDR3nt: TGTGCCAGCAGCCAAAACGACAGGGGGCATAGCGGCTACACCTTC; CDR3aa: CASSQNDRGHSGYTF
abundance: NA; j_gene: TRBJ2-3; v_gene: TRBV7-9; d_gene: NA; CDR3nt: TGTGCCAGCAGCTTAGAGGTGGCTACGCAGTATTTT; CDR3aa: CASSLEVATQYF
abundance: NA; j_gene: TRBJ2-3; v_gene: TRBV12-5; d_gene: TRBD2; CDR3nt: TGTGCTAGTGGTTTGGGGACTAGCGGATTCACAGATACGCAGTATTTT; CDR3aa: CASGLGTSGFTDTQYF
abundance: NA; j_gene: TRBJ2-7; v_gene: TRBV6-5; d_gene: NA; CDR3nt: TGTGCCAGCAGTTACACAAGGGGATACGAGCAGTACTTC; CDR3aa: CASSYTRGYEQYF
abundance: NA; j_gene: TRBJ2-3; v_gene: TRBV9; d_gene: TRBD2; CDR3nt: TGTGCCAGCAGCGGAGGGACTAGCGGGGGGCTCCAGTCAAACACCCATACGCAGTATTTT; CDR3aa: CASSGGTSGGLQSNTHTQYF
abundance: few; j_gene: TRBJ1-1; v_gene: TRBV10-3; d_gene: TRBD1; CDR3nt: TGTGCCATCAGGGGGGGACAGGGGATGAACACTGAAGCTTTCTTT; CDR3aa: CAIRGGQGMNTEAFF
abundance: NA; j_gene: TRBJ1-2; v_gene: TRBV25-1; d_gene: NA; CDR3nt: TGTGCCAGCAGTGAATCAGTCAGGGGCTATGGCTACACCTTC; CDR3aa: CASSESVRGYGYTF
abundance: NA; j_gene: TRBJ2-4; v_gene: TRBV18; d_gene: NA; CDR3nt: TGTGCCAGCTCGTCGGGACGGGAAAAAAACATTCAGTACTTC; CDR3aa: CASSSGREKNIQYF
abundance: NA; j_gene: TRBJ2-3; v_gene: TRBV10-3; d_gene: TRBD2; CDR3nt: TGTGCCATCGGTAGGGAGGGTCTTGCAGATACGCAGTATTTT; CDR3aa: CAIGREGLADTQYF
abundance: NA; j_gene: TRBJ1-5; v_gene: TRBV15; d_gene: NA; CDR3nt: TGTGCCACCAGCAGAGACTTAATGGGGGGAAGTAGCAATCAGCCCCAGCATTTT; CDR3aa: CATSRDLMGGSSNQPQHF
abundance: few; j_gene: TRBJ1-2; v_gene: TRBV29-1; d_gene: NA; CDR3nt: TGCAGCGTTGCAACAGATGGCTACACCTTC; CDR3aa: CSVATDGYTF